One and the same sample provided the 12 T cell receptor beta chains below, sequenced in a study of blood T cell repertoires in COVID-19. Clones were sequenced by immunoSEQ multiplex PCR, and TCRdb holds only the in-frame ones, with some missing. The table shows 150,000 to 200,000 clones, with around nine tenths occurring only once. Sequenced material: peripheral blood. These receptors were taken from a man in his forties with active or convalescent COVID-19.

V usage is TRBV30 and J usage is TRBJ2-2, with 8 bases aligning to TRBD1. The CDR3 spans 15 residues. The V and J ends lost 1 base and 7 bases, in that order; junction bases with no gene match: 8. Per the germline V gene, CDR1 is GTSNPN and CDR2 is SVGIG (reference sequence). CDR3 loop: CAWSATGEYHGELFF. CDR3 coding DNA: TGTGCCTGGAGTGCGACAGGGGAATATCACGGGGAGCTGTTTTTT.

The rearrangement links TRBV11-3 to TRBJ2-1; 15 nucleotides agree with TRBD2. The germline V gene has CDR1 SGHNT and CDR2 YENEEA. With 4 bases clipped from V and 4 bases from J, the junction kept 5 bases outside the gene matches. The CDR3 is 17 residues long. For the CDR3, the DNA is TGTGCCAGCAGCTCTGGACTAGCGGGGGGGAGGTACAATGAGCAGTTCTTC. Its translation: CASSSGLAGGRYNEQFF.

The chain uses TRBV25-1 and TRBJ2-6; possible D gene TRBD1, 5 bases. V gave up 7 bases and J gave up 2 bases, with 9 bases separating them. Germline V CDR1 and CDR2: MGHDK, SYGVNS. This CDR3 has 14 amino acids. As DNA, the CDR3 is TGTGCCAGCACCTCCAGGGCTGGGGCCAACGTCCTGACTTTC. Its protein is CASTSRAGANVLTF.

The V and J genes are TRBV5-6 and TRBJ1-3; perhaps TRBD1 as D (5 bases). There are 15 residues in the CDR3. Trimming took 3 bases from V and 4 from J, leaving 14 bases between them. Germline CDR1 SGHDT, CDR2 YYEEEE. The CDR3 sequence is CASSWGTVRGNTIYF. The CDR3 region has the DNA TGTGCCAGCAGCTGGGGGACTGTCCGCGGAAACACCATATATTTT.

V and J are TRBV6-5 and TRBJ1-1; 7 positions agree with TRBD1. V gave up 4 bases and J gave up 1 base; unmatched junction bases: 0. This CDR3 has 13 amino acids. Per the germline V gene, CDR1 is MNHEY and CDR2 is SVGAGI. As DNA, the CDR3 is TGTGCCAGCAGTTCAGGGGGGAACACTGAAGCTTTCTTT. This translates into CASSSGGNTEAFF.

This rearrangement joins TRBV30 to TRBJ1-1; D gene uncertain. This CDR3 has 14 residues. Germline lookup yields CDR1 GTSNPN and CDR2 SVGIG (reference sequence). Trimming took off 0 bases at V and 4 bases at J, with 12 bases between the two ends. The CDR3 region has the DNA TGTGCCTGGAGTGTCGGGGAGGATGGCACTGAAGCTTTCTTT. Translated, it gives CAWSVGEDGTEAFF.

This chain connects TRBV29-1 to TRBJ2-1, with D possibly TRBD2 on 6 matching bases. V lost 4 bases to trimming and J lost 0 bases, with 10 bases between them. The CDR3 consists of 14 residues. The germline V gene has CDR1 SQVTM and CDR2 ANQGSEA. The CDR3 nucleotides read TGCAGCGTTGTAACGGGGGTCTCCTACAATGAGCAGTTCTTC. Its protein is CSVVTGVSYNEQFF.

This clone showed up just once. The chain links TRBV20-1 to TRBJ2-1, with D hard to call. V was trimmed by 4 bases and J by 9 bases, leaving 7 bases between them. CDR3 length: 10 amino acids. Germline V gene lookup returns CDR1 DFQATT and CDR2 SNEGSKA (reference sequence). The CDR3 DNA reads TGCAGTGCTACCTCAGGTGAGCAGTTCTTC. Amino acid sequence: CSATSGEQFF.

The rearrangement joins TRBV11-3 to TRBJ2-3, with 10 nucleotides matching TRBD2. Germline lookup yields CDR1 SGHNT and CDR2 YENEEA. The V segment lost 2 bases and the J segment 4 bases; nucleotides outside the gene matches: 3. The CDR3 sequence is 15 residues long. This CDR3 is CASSLSGGAPDTQYF. The CDR3 bases are TGTGCCAGCAGCTTAAGCGGGGGGGCCCCAGATACGCAGTATTTT.

This clone was found a few times. The V gene is TRBV11-3, the J gene TRBJ2-5; D is perhaps TRBD2 (6 bases). Looked up from germline, CDR1 is SGHNT and CDR2 is YENEEA. The V and J ends lost 3 bases and 1 base respectively, with 9 bases between them. The length of the CDR3 is 14 residues. The CDR3 spells CASSFRRGQETQYF. The CDR3 coding sequence is TGTGCCAGCAGCTTTAGGCGGGGCCAAGAGACCCAGTACTTC.

This rearrangement joins TRBV5-6 to TRBJ2-1; TRBD2 matches 12 bases. The CDR3 is made up of 14 amino acids. Germline V lookup: CDR1 SGHDT, CDR2 YYEEEE. V shed 3 bases, J shed 9 bases, and the junction held 4 bases outside the gene matches. CDR3 bases: TGTGCCAGCAGCTCTAGCGGGGGGGCAGGTGAGCAGTTCTTC. Amino acid sequence: CASSSSGGAGEQFF.

This clone came up once. V and J are TRBV28 and TRBJ1-4; 10 bases line up with TRBD1. The CDR3 loop spans 16 amino acids. With 5 bases clipped from V and 5 bases from J, the junction kept 8 bases outside the gene matches. CDR1 MDHEN and CDR2 SYDVKM come from the germline V gene. The CDR3 DNA sequence: TGTGCCAGCAGTGGGCCCGTGGGACAGGGGAATGAAAAACTGTTTTTT. Amino acid sequence: CASSGPVGQGNEKLFF.